Below are 5 T cell receptor beta chains sequenced from a single sample in a study of blood T cell repertoires in COVID-19. The assay was immunoSEQ multiplex PCR, and TCRdb's table has in-frame clones only and misses some. The sample lists about 150,000 clones, about 90% occurring once. The sample comprised peripheral blood. These TCRs come from a man aged 45-65 years with acute or convalescent COVID-19.

The chain combines TRBV28 with TRBJ2-5; 9 bases agree with TRBD2. This CDR3 region has 14 residues. CDR1 and CDR2 (germline): MDHEN, SYDVKM. V was pared by 7 bases and J by 4 bases, with 7 bases of the junction left unmatched. Here the CDR3 reads CASTAGSGRETQYF. CDR3 nucleotide sequence: TGTGCCAGCACCGCCGGTAGCGGGAGAGAGACCCAGTACTTC.

The chain uses TRBV30 and TRBJ1-5, with a tentative D call TRBD1 (5 bases). Germline V gene lookup returns CDR1 GTSNPN and CDR2 SVGIG (reference sequence). The CDR3 loop spans 17 amino acids. V lost 1 base, J lost 0 bases, and 16 bases lay in between. The CDR3 nucleotides read TGTGCCTGGAGTGGCGGGGGTAGTAGGTATAGCAATCAGCCCCAGCATTTT. This translates into CAWSGGGSRYSNQPQHF.

The genes are TRBV6-2 or TRBV6-3 and TRBJ2-7, with TRBD1 matching over 10 bases. The V segment lost 2 bases and the J segment 3 bases; nucleotides outside the gene matches: 4. The CDR3 totals 15 residues. Germline-derived CDR1 and CDR2 are MNHEY and SVGEGT. The CDR3 nucleotides are TGTGCCAGCAGTTACGAGGGGACAGGGGACTACGAGCAGTACGTC. Residues: CASSYEGTGDYEQYV.

Of note for this clone: The sample holds other DNA sequences that translate to the same CDR3. The chain has TRBV20-1 and TRBJ1-5; no firm D call. This CDR3 contains 11 residues. Germline loops: CDR1 DFQATT, CDR2 SNEGSKA (reference sequence). V lost 6 bases and J lost 7, with 10 bases in between. CDR3 in amino acids: CSALGGQPQHF. As DNA, the CDR3 is TGCAGTGCCTTAGGAGGACAGCCCCAGCATTTT.

This chain uses TRBV13 with TRBJ2-5, with 10 bases identical to TRBD1. Germline loops: CDR1 PRHDT, CDR2 FYEKMQ (reference sequence). The CDR3 is made up of 14 amino acids. J was trimmed by 3 bases and V by 5 bases; bases with no gene match: 3. For the CDR3, the DNA is TGTGCCAGCAGCACCGGGACAGGGGAAGAGACCCAGTACTTC. It translates to CASSTGTGEETQYF.